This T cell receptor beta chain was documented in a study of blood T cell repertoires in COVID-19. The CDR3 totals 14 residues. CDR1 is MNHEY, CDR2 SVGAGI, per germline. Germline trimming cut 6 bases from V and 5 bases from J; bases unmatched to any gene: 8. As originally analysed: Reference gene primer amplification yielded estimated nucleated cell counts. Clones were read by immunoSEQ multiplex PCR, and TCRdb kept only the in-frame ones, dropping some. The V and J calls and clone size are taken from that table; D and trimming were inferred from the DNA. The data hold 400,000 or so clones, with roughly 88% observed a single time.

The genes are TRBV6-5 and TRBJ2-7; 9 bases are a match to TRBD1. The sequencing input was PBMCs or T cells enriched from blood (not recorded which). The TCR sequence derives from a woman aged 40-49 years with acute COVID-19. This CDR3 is CASRGTGRWDEQYF. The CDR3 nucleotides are TGTGCCAGCAGAGGGACAGGGCGGTGGGACGAGCAGTACTTC.